A selection of T cell receptor beta chains follows, all from one sample in a study of T cell responses to AZD1222 COVID-19 vaccine. Sequencing used immunoSEQ multiplex PCR; TCRdb keeps in-frame clones, though not all of them. The table shows 140,000 or so clones, with 90% to 95% occurring only once. Sample: peripheral blood, taken after recovery from COVID-19. The origin of the receptors is an adult who had recovered from COVID-19. The CDR3 runs from the conserved cysteine through the conserved F or W. D genes are given only for firm matches. Not every row has a clone size; where given, it reads once, few, many or a size class.

j_call,v_call,clone_size,d_call,cdr3_aa,cdr3_nt
TRBJ2-7,TRBV6-2/TRBV6-3,NA,NA,CASSYKKIRAEQYF,TGTGCCAGCAGTTACAAAAAAATCCGTGCCGAGCAGTACTTC
TRBJ2-3,TRBV18,NA,NA,CASSPSGETQYF,TGTGCCAGCTCACCGTCCGGGGAAACGCAGTATTTT
TRBJ2-1,TRBV7-3,NA,TRBD2,CASSLSGLSYNEQFF,TGTGCCAGCAGCCTTAGCGGGCTGTCCTACAATGAGCAGTTCTTC
TRBJ2-1,TRBV6-5,NA,TRBD2,CASRRLAGGNEQFF,TGTGCCAGCAGACGACTAGCGGGGGGCAATGAGCAGTTCTTC
TRBJ1-3,TRBV5-8,NA,NA,CASSLLGSRGNTIYF,TGTGCCAGCAGCCTACTTGGTTCTAGGGGAAACACCATATATTTT
TRBJ2-3,TRBV5-1,once,TRBD1,CASSLGGGQGWNTQYF,TGCGCCAGCAGCTTGGGGGGAGGACAGGGGTGGAATACGCAGTATTTT
TRBJ2-7,TRBV11-2,NA,TRBD1,CASSLDRGDRAHEQYF,TGTGCCAGCAGCTTAGATCGGGGGGACAGGGCCCACGAGCAGTACTTC
TRBJ1-5,TRBV30,NA,TRBD1,CAWNPRDRVGGPQHF,TGTGCCTGGAACCCCCGGGACAGGGTCGGGGGGCCCCAGCATTTT
TRBJ2-3,TRBV27,NA,TRBD2,CASRLAGGDTQYF,TGTGCCAGCAGACTAGCGGGGGGAGATACGCAGTATTTT
TRBJ2-3,TRBV9,NA,TRBD2,CASSASGSASDTQYF,TGTGCCAGCAGCGCCAGCGGGAGCGCCTCAGATACGCAGTATTTT
TRBJ2-1,TRBV6-5,NA,NA,CASSYSTAFYNEQFF,TGTGCCAGCAGTTACTCGACCGCCTTCTACAATGAGCAGTTCTTC
TRBJ1-4,TRBV5-1,NA,NA,CASSFLSHATNEKLFF,TGCGCCAGCAGCTTCCTCTCCCACGCTACTAATGAAAAACTGTTTTTT
TRBJ1-3,TRBV11-2,NA,NA,CASSFLGNTIYF,TGTGCCAGCAGCTTCCTTGGAAACACCATATATTTT
TRBJ2-7,TRBV2,NA,NA,CASSEARGPEYF,TGTGCCAGCAGTGAAGCGCGTGGCCCGGAGTACTTC
TRBJ1-6,TRBV25-1,NA,TRBD1,CASSGVTGGRSPLHF,TGTGCCAGCAGTGGGGTGACAGGGGGACGGTCACCCCTCCACTTT
TRBJ1-1,TRBV11-2,NA,NA,CASSDGRPTEAFF,TGTGCCAGCAGCGATGGCCGCCCCACTGAAGCTTTCTTT
TRBJ2-3,TRBV25-1,once,NA,CASSPRTGTDTQYF,TGTGCCAGCAGTCCAAGGACAGGCACAGATACGCAGTATTTT
TRBJ2-7,TRBV6-5,NA,TRBD2,CASSPSAGGEQYF,TGTGCCAGCAGCCCATCAGCGGGGGGCGAGCAGTACTTC
TRBJ2-5,TRBV5-6,NA,NA,CASSSGPQETQYF,TGTGCCAGCAGCTCGGGACCTCAAGAGACCCAGTACTTC
TRBJ2-2,TRBV28,NA,TRBD1,CASSPHGTGSGELFF,TGTGCCAGCAGCCCCCACGGGACAGGGTCCGGGGAGCTGTTTTTT
TRBJ2-1,TRBV28,NA,TRBD2,CASGSSGGPVVEQFF,TGTGCCAGCGGCTCCTCGGGAGGGCCCGTGGTTGAGCAGTTCTTC
TRBJ1-1,TRBV6-5,NA,NA,CASRAQNTEAFF,TGTGCCAGCAGAGCACAGAACACTGAAGCTTTCTTT
TRBJ2-7,TRBV20-1,once,NA,CSASPGFFYEQYF,TGCAGTGCTAGTCCTGGCTTTTTCTACGAGCAGTACTTC
TRBJ1-2,TRBV5-6,NA,NA,CASSLDEKGGYTF,TGTGCCAGCAGCTTGGACGAGAAGGGAGGCTACACCTTC
TRBJ1-1,TRBV5-8,once,NA,CASSDRPGWYTEAFF,TGTGCCAGCAGCGACCGACCGGGGTGGTACACTGAAGCTTTCTTT
TRBJ2-1,TRBV19,NA,TRBD2,CASSTWGTTYNEQFF,TGTGCCAGTAGTACGTGGGGGACTACTTACAATGAGCAGTTCTTC
TRBJ2-1,TRBV3-1/TRBV3-2,NA,TRBD2,CASSQPGLAQENEQFF,TGTGCCAGCAGCCAGCCGGGACTAGCCCAGGAAAATGAGCAGTTCTTC
TRBJ2-1,TRBV3-1/TRBV3-2,NA,TRBD2,CASSFQSGTSGGYNEQFF,TGTGCCAGCAGCTTCCAATCCGGGACTAGCGGGGGCTACAATGAGCAGTTCTTC
TRBJ2-7,TRBV10-3,NA,TRBD1,CATGQGLGEQYF,TGTGCCACGGGACAGGGGCTGGGGGAGCAGTACTTC
TRBJ2-6,TRBV7-9,NA,NA,CASSPGSWASGANVLTF,TGTGCCAGCAGCCCAGGGAGTTGGGCCTCTGGGGCCAACGTCCTGACTTTC
TRBJ2-7,TRBV28,NA,NA,CASSFGRYYEQYF,TGTGCCAGCAGCTTCGGGCGTTACTACGAGCAGTACTTC
TRBJ2-7,TRBV30,NA,NA,CAWSVGQTYEQYF,TGTGCCTGGAGTGTCGGACAGACCTACGAGCAGTACTTC
TRBJ2-2,TRBV28,NA,NA,CASTGWHLGLNTGELFF,TGTGCCAGCACCGGTTGGCATTTGGGGCTAAACACCGGGGAGCTGTTTTTT
TRBJ2-7,TRBV29-1,NA,NA,CSVEGGGPFYEQYF,TGCAGCGTTGAAGGTGGCGGGCCCTTCTACGAGCAGTACTTC
TRBJ2-3,TRBV18,NA,TRBD1,CASSPNTRDRGSDTQYF,TGTGCCAGCTCACCAAACACCCGGGACAGGGGATCAGATACGCAGTATTTT
TRBJ2-1,TRBV7-3,NA,TRBD2,CASSYSGSSYNEQFF,TGTGCCAGCAGTTATAGCGGGAGCTCCTACAATGAGCAGTTCTTC
TRBJ2-1,TRBV28,NA,TRBD2,CASTNIPVLPGGNEQFF,TGTGCCAGCACTAATATACCGGTCCTCCCCGGGGGGAATGAGCAGTTCTTC
TRBJ2-1,TRBV7-9,once,TRBD2,CASSLGASGNEQFF,TGTGCCAGCAGCTTAGGGGCTAGCGGGAATGAGCAGTTCTTC
TRBJ2-2,TRBV6-4,NA,TRBD2,CASSGTSENTGELFF,TGTGCCAGCAGTGGGACTAGCGAGAACACCGGGGAGCTGTTTTTT
TRBJ2-1,TRBV11-2,NA,TRBD1,CASSLVEGAHNEQFF,TGTGCCAGCAGCTTAGTAGAGGGGGCTCATAATGAGCAGTTCTTC
TRBJ2-7,TRBV5-4,NA,NA,CASSLGGLPYEQYF,TGTGCCAGCAGCTTGGGAGGGCTCCCCTACGAGCAGTACTTC
TRBJ2-1,TRBV3-1/TRBV3-2,NA,TRBD2,CASSQDSGTYNEQFF,TGTGCCAGCAGCCAAGATAGCGGGACTTACAATGAGCAGTTCTTC
TRBJ2-7,TRBV7-9,NA,NA,CASSFYGGRSYEQYF,TGTGCCAGCAGCTTTTACGGGGGGCGATCCTACGAGCAGTACTTC
TRBJ1-6,TRBV3-1/TRBV3-2,NA,NA,CASSQDGTLGSPLHF,TGTGCCAGCAGCCAAGACGGGACGTTGGGTTCACCCCTCCACTTT
TRBJ1-3,TRBV7-6,NA,NA,CASSLDPGAYTIYF,TGTGCCAGCAGCTTAGATCCAGGGGCTTACACCATATATTTT
TRBJ1-2,TRBV19,NA,TRBD1,CASSIMDRGYGYTF,TGTGCCAGTAGTATAATGGACAGGGGGTATGGCTACACCTTC
TRBJ2-2,TRBV19,NA,TRBD2,CASSMGGRTGELFF,TGTGCCAGTAGTATGGGAGGGAGGACCGGGGAGCTGTTTTTT
TRBJ1-1,TRBV30,many,NA,CAWSLQEKAFF,TGTGCCTGGAGTCTACAGGAGAAAGCTTTCTTT
TRBJ1-2,TRBV2,NA,NA,CASTSGNYYGYTF,TGTGCCAGCACGAGCGGGAACTACTATGGCTACACCTTC
TRBJ1-2,TRBV10-1,NA,NA,CASSRTDLSYGYTF,TGCGCCAGCAGTCGGACCGACCTCTCCTATGGCTACACCTTC
TRBJ2-3,TRBV10-1,NA,NA,CASSYSGEGDTQYF,TGCGCCAGCAGTTATTCGGGAGAAGGGGATACGCAGTATTTT
TRBJ2-2,TRBV18,NA,NA,CASSRQDTGELFF,TGTGCCAGCTCACGACAGGACACCGGGGAGCTGTTTTTT
TRBJ2-7,TRBV7-2,NA,TRBD2,CASWGPEPSGRTYEQYF,TGTGCCAGCTGGGGACCTGAGCCTAGCGGGAGGACCTACGAGCAGTACTTC
TRBJ1-5,TRBV2,NA,NA,CASTYTRSNQPQHF,TGTGCCAGCACCTATACCAGGAGCAATCAGCCCCAGCATTTT
TRBJ1-5,TRBV30,NA,NA,CAWSGGKGNQPQHF,TGTGCCTGGAGTGGGGGGAAGGGCAATCAGCCCCAGCATTTT